A selection of T cell receptor beta chains follows, all from one sample in a study of shared clonotypes between healthy human individuals. The repertoire was sequenced with immunoSEQ multiplex PCR; TCRdb's copy has only in-frame clones and lacks some. The table has over a million clones, 75% to 85% seen once; the top ten hold more than 0.55%. Sequenced material: memory CD4+ T cells from PBMCs. The receptors were gathered from a man between 18 and 29 years old in good health. Some clones in this sample may be carry-over from other donors' samples. The CDR3 runs from the conserved cysteine through the conserved F or W. The order of the fields is clone size, J gene, V gene, D gene, CDR3 protein, CDR3 DNA. D genes are given only for firm matches. Clone sizes are given selectively: once, few, many, or a class where the clone is expanded.

many | TRBJ2-3 | TRBV15 | TRBD2 | CATSRDGTSGRPGTQYF | TGTGCCACCAGCAGGGATGGGACTAGCGGGAGGCCGGGTACGCAGTATTTT
- | TRBJ2-3 | TRBV29-1 | - | CSVGVAGVLYF | TGCAGCGTTGGGGTGGCAGGGGTTCTGTATTTT
- | TRBJ2-7 | TRBV28 | - | CASSIHGSSDEQYF | TGTGCCAGCAGTATACACGGTAGTTCGGACGAGCAGTACTTC
few | TRBJ2-7 | TRBV7-2 | TRBD2 | CASSLVLAGGTPYEQYF | TGTGCCAGCAGCTTAGTACTAGCGGGAGGGACCCCCTACGAGCAGTACTTC
- | TRBJ2-6 | TRBV6-1 | TRBD1 | CASRDRGGGANVLTF | TGTGCCAGCAGGGACAGGGGAGGTGGGGCCAACGTCCTGACTTTC
- | TRBJ1-5 | TRBV27 | - | CASSLSPPGFGQPQHF | TGTGCCAGCAGTTTATCGCCTCCAGGGTTCGGCCAGCCCCAGCATTTT
- | TRBJ1-1 | TRBV10-3 | - | CAIRQTVGNTEAFF | TGTGCCATCAGGCAGACAGTCGGGAACACTGAAGCTTTCTTT
- | TRBJ2-2 | TRBV28 | - | CAGGRHANTGELFF | TGTGCCGGAGGGAGGCACGCGAACACCGGGGAGCTGTTTTTT
- | TRBJ2-3 | TRBV7-3 | TRBD1 | CASKRTGDTDTQYF | TGTGCCAGCAAGAGGACAGGCGACACAGATACGCAGTATTTT
- | TRBJ1-2 | TRBV6-5 | - | CASSPTATNYGYTF | TGTGCCAGCAGTCCGACAGCTACTAACTATGGCTACACCTTC
- | TRBJ2-7 | TRBV5-1 | - | CASSLDRDEQYF | TGCGCCAGCAGCTTGGACAGGGACGAGCAGTACTTC
- | TRBJ2-2 | TRBV7-2 | - | CASSRDTGELFF | TGTGCCAGCAGCCGGGACACCGGGGAGCTGTTTTTT
many | TRBJ2-5 | TRBV30 | TRBD2 | CAWSVASGSETQYF | TGTGCCTGGAGTGTAGCTAGCGGGAGTGAGACCCAGTACTTC